This is a list of T cell receptor beta chains from one sample in a study of blood T cell repertoires in COVID-19. Here immunoSEQ multiplex PCR was the method, and the copy in TCRdb shows in-frame clones only, minus some. The repertoire holds under 300,000 clones, with 88% as singletons. What was sequenced was PBMCs or T cells enriched from blood (not recorded which). The source is a woman aged 60 to 75 in a cohort exposed to, infected with or recovered from COVID-19 (not recorded which). Each CDR3 is given with its conserved first and last residue. The D gene is left open where the match is weak. The listing skips clone size in some rows; elsewhere it reads once, few, many or a size class.

D gene,J gene,clone size,V gene,CDR3 DNA,CDR3 protein
-,TRBJ1-1,-,TRBV28,TGTGCCAGCAGTTTATTGACATTGGGGAACACTGAAGCTTTCTTT,CASSLLTLGNTEAFF
TRBD1,TRBJ1-4,few,TRBV2,TGTGCCAGCAGTGCCCAGGGGGCGGTCGGCGAAAAACTGTTTTTT,CASSAQGAVGEKLFF
-,TRBJ1-3,few,TRBV28,TGTGCCAGCAGTCCCCGACAGAGAAACACCATATATTTT,CASSPRQRNTIYF
TRBD1,TRBJ1-5,-,TRBV19,TGTGCCAGTAATACCGGGACAGGAAATAGCAATCAGCCCCAGCATTTT,CASNTGTGNSNQPQHF
TRBD2,TRBJ2-2,-,TRBV5-6,TGTGCCAGCAGCAGACCGGGACTAGTATCTGACACCGGGGAGCTGTTTTTT,CASSRPGLVSDTGELFF
-,TRBJ1-1,-,TRBV5-1,TGCGCCAGCAGCTTGGAAGGTAACAGGAACACTGAAGCTTTCTTT,CASSLEGNRNTEAFF
TRBD2,TRBJ2-1,-,TRBV27,TGTGCCAGCAGCCCCAGGACTAGCGGATACAATGAGCAGTTCTTC,CASSPRTSGYNEQFF
TRBD2,TRBJ2-3,-,TRBV5-1,TGCGCCAGCAGCCTCCGGGGGGGGATCCCTAGCACAGATACGCAGTATTTT,CASSLRGGIPSTDTQYF
TRBD2,TRBJ2-7,-,TRBV9,TGTGCCAGCAGCGTAGAGCCTAGCGGGAGGTACGAGCAGTACTTC,CASSVEPSGRYEQYF
TRBD2,TRBJ2-7,-,TRBV7-2,TGTGCCAGCAGCTTAGTGTCTAGCGGGACCACCTACGAGCAGTACTTC,CASSLVSSGTTYEQYF
-,TRBJ1-3,-,TRBV5-1,TGCGCCAGCAGCTTGGCGGGGGTAACGGGAAACACCATATATTTT,CASSLAGVTGNTIYF
-,TRBJ2-1,once,TRBV6-2/TRBV6-3,TGTGCCAGCAGTTACACAGGGATATCAGGGAATGAGCAGTTCTTC,CASSYTGISGNEQFF
-,TRBJ2-3,-,TRBV4-3,TGCGCCAGCAGCCAACAGGGGTCTAGCACAGATACGCAGTATTTT,CASSQQGSSTDTQYF
-,TRBJ2-4,once,TRBV1,TGCACCAGCAGCCCGCACGCAGGGACAGGGGTAGCCAAAAACATTCAGTACTTC,CTSSPHAGTGVAKNIQYF
-,TRBJ1-1,-,TRBV28,TGTGCCAGCAGCCGGGACTTCCTGAACACTGAAGCTTTCTTT,CASSRDFLNTEAFF
-,TRBJ1-1,-,TRBV5-1,TGCGCCAGCAGCTTCCGGTTAGAGAACACTGAAGCTTTCTTT,CASSFRLENTEAFF
-,TRBJ1-1,many,TRBV6-5,TGTGCCAGCACCGCCCCGGGGGTATTCACTGAAGCTTTCTTT,CASTAPGVFTEAFF